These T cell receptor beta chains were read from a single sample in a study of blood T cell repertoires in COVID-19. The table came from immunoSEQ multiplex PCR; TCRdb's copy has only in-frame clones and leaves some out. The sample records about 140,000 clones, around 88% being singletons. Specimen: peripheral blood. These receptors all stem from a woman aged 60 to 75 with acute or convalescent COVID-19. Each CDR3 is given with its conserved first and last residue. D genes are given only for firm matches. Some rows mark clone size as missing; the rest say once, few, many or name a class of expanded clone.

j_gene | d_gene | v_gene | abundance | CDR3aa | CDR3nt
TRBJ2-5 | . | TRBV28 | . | CASSLDIQETQYF | TGTGCCAGCAGCCTCGACATACAAGAGACCCAGTACTTC
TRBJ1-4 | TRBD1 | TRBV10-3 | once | CAIRGQGDEKLFF | TGTGCCATCCGCGGACAGGGAGATGAAAAACTGTTTTTT
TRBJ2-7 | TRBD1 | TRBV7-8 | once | CASSLGRDSEQYF | TGTGCCAGCAGCCTGGGCAGGGACAGCGAGCAGTACTTC
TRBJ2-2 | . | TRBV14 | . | CASSRDLIGTGELFF | TGTGCCAGCAGCAGGGACTTAATTGGGACCGGGGAGCTGTTTTTT
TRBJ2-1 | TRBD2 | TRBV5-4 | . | CASSLRPSGGIGNEQFF | TGTGCCAGCAGCTTGAGGCCTAGCGGGGGAATAGGCAATGAGCAGTTCTTC
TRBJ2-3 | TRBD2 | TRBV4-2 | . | CASSQDLTRLPRLAGITDTQYF | TGTGCCAGCAGCCAAGATCTAACTAGGCTTCCCCGGCTAGCGGGGATCACAGATACGCAGTATTTT
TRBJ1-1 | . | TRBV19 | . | CASNQGVVTEAFF | TGTGCCAGTAACCAAGGGGTGGTCACTGAAGCTTTCTTT
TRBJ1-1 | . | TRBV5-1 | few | CASRPGTLNTEAFF | TGCGCCAGCAGGCCCGGGACATTGAACACTGAAGCTTTCTTT
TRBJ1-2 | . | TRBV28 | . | CASSSVDGYTF | TGTGCCAGCAGTTCCGTAGATGGCTACACCTTC
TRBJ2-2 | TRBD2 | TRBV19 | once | CASIPAGGPGAFTGELFF | TGTGCCAGTATCCCAGCGGGGGGGCCTGGGGCTTTCACCGGGGAGCTGTTTTTT
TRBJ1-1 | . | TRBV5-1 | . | CASSSRQYEAFF | TGCGCCAGCAGCTCCCGACAGTATGAAGCTTTCTTT
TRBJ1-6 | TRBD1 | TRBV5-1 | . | CASSSFPGQGSSYNSPLHF | TGCGCCAGCAGCTCCTTTCCGGGACAGGGGAGCTCCTATAATTCACCCCTCCACTTT
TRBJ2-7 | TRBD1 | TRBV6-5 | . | CASSSDRGRYEQYF | TGTGCCAGCAGTTCCGACAGGGGGCGGTACGAGCAGTACTTC
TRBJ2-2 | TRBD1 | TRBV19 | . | CASSIPGQGGTGELFF | TGTGCCAGTAGTATACCGGGACAGGGAGGTACCGGGGAGCTGTTTTTT
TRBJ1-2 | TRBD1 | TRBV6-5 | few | CASSTSTGGGYGYTF | TGTGCCAGCAGTACATCGACAGGGGGAGGCTATGGCTACACCTTC